The 18 T cell receptor beta chains below were found in one sample sequenced in a study of T-cell reconstitution after alpha-beta-depleted transplantation in children (dated by TCRdb to 2016 to 2017). The sample's treatment or condition label is to be understood as: allogeneic hematopoietic cell transplantation with graft depleted of TCRalphabeta T cells and CD19 B cells. Libraries were constructed by PCR. Sequencing relied on an Illumina HiSeq 2500. Molecular barcoding was employed in the preparation of TCR libraries, with unique molecular identifiers being used to normalize TCRbeta repertoire quantification. TCRdb trimmed public reads at Q25 via fastp, called clones via MiXCR and kept in-frame beta chains. Under each unique CDR3 protein, matching rows form one entry showing the most common genes and DNA. The sample table shows 500,000 to 750,000 distinct CDR3 sequences, and roughly a quarter are seen once. The ten largest make up under 45% of the sample.

Sequencing was performed on PBMCs, taken before TCRalphabeta/CD19-depleted stem cell transplant. These TCRs come from a boy in the first two years of life with Wiskott-Aldrich syndrome, due to receive a stem cell transplant.

The J gene is TRBJ2-1, the V gene TRBV20-1; D unclear. Between the trimmed V and J ends, which lost 2 bases and 6 bases, there was a span of 8 bases. Looked up from germline, CDR1 is DFQATT and CDR2 is SNEGSKA (reference sequence). This CDR3 has 12 residues. For the CDR3, the DNA is TGCAGTGCTAGATGGATGAGCAATGAGCAGTTCTTC. This sequence encodes CSARWMSNEQFF.

J is TRBJ2-5 and V is TRBV15; no clear D. This CDR3 has 14 amino acids. Germline V gene data show CDR1 as LNHNV and CDR2 as YYDKDF (reference sequence). Trimming cost V 2 bases and J 5 bases, with 12 bases left between them. The CDR3 region is CATSRFQRGETQYF. The CDR3 bases are TGTGCCACCAGCAGATTCCAGCGCGGCGAGACCCAGTACTTC.

This clonotype occurred once. The chain carries TRBV5-1 and TRBJ2-3; maybe TRBD2 (6 bases). The CDR3 covers 16 residues. The V gene lost 4 bases and the J gene lost 0 bases, with 15 bases spanning the gap. Germline V lookup: CDR1 SGHRS, CDR2 YFSETQ. CDR3 sequence reads: CASSHPPAGSTDTQYF. CDR3 bases: TGCGCCAGCAGCCACCCACCTGCGGGGAGCACAGATACGCAGTATTTT.

A few counts support this clonotype. The chain has TRBV4-1 and TRBJ2-6; D is ambiguous. Trimming cost V 0 bases and J 2 bases, with 5 bases left between them. The CDR3 totals 15 residues. Germline V gene data show CDR1 as MGHRA and CDR2 as YSYEKL. The CDR3 bases are TGCGCCAGCAGCCAAGAGAGAACTGGGGCCAACGTCCTGACTTTC. Its protein is CASSQERTGANVLTF.

This clonotype was seen a handful of times. This chain joins TRBV5-1 and TRBJ1-5; 10 positions agree with TRBD1. Germline V lookup: CDR1 SGHRS, CDR2 YFSETQ. The V gene end was trimmed by 5 bases and the J gene end by 2 bases; junction bases not matched to a gene: 4. This CDR3 has 15 residues. DNA of the CDR3: TGCGCCAGCAGGACCGGGACAGGGGGCAATCAGCCCCAGCATTTT. It codes for CASRTGTGGNQPQHF. The complete variable domain, with remaining parts taken from reference TRBV5-1 and TRBJ1-5, reads KAGVTQTPRYLIKTRGQQVTLSCSPISGHRSVSWYQQTPGQGLQFLFEYFSETQRNKGNFPGRFSGRQFSNSRSEMNVSTLELGDSALYLCASRTGTGGNQPQHFGDGTRLSIL.

In this sample, this clonotype turned up a few times. V is TRBV21-1 and J is TRBJ1-2. TRBV21-1 is listed as a pseudogene. This CDR3 is 13 amino acids long. The DNA of the CDR3 is TGTGCCAGCAGCAAAGGGAAGGCCTATGGCTACACCTTC. The encoded protein is CASSKGKAYGYTF.

This clonotype showed up just a few times. V gene TRBV5-1 combines with J gene TRBJ2-5; no clear D. The CDR3 totals 13 residues. Per the germline V gene, CDR1 is SGHRS and CDR2 is YFSETQ. Trimming left V 2 bases short and J 5 bases short, with 10 bases between. CDR3 sequence reads: CASSFTALETQYF. The DNA for the CDR3 is TGCGCCAGCAGCTTCACGGCTTTGGAGACCCAGTACTTC. The full variable domain, its missing parts supplied by reference TRBV5-1 and TRBJ2-5, is KAGVTQTPRYLIKTRGQQVTLSCSPISGHRSVSWYQQTPGQGLQFLFEYFSETQRNKGNFPGRFSGRQFSNSRSEMNVSTLELGDSALYLCASSFTALETQYFGPGTRLLVL.

This clonotype was observed a handful of times. The rearrangement uses TRBV7-9 and TRBJ2-1; 9 bases agree with TRBD1. The CDR3 length is 16 residues. Losses at the gene ends were 5 bases for V and 5 bases for J; bases not matched to a gene: 10. The V gene's germline CDR1 is SEHNR and CDR2 FQNEAQ (reference sequence). For the CDR3, the DNA is TGTGCCAGCAGCACGACACAGGGGGCGCGGAACAATGAGCAGTTCTTC. This gives the protein CASSTTQGARNNEQFF.

This clonotype was picked up a small number of times. The chain uses TRBV29-1 and TRBJ2-1; either TRBD1 or TRBD2 may supply D (5 bases each). Germline CDR1 is SQVTM and CDR2 is ANQGSEA. V was pared by 4 bases and J by 3 bases, with 16 bases between. The CDR3 is made up of 15 amino acids. CDR3 region: CSVVGELVNYNEQFF. For the CDR3, the DNA is TGCAGCGTTGTAGGGGAGTTGGTAAACTACAATGAGCAGTTCTTC.

This clonotype was seen a single time. This chain links TRBV6-2 or TRBV6-3 with TRBJ2-7; 8 nucleotides match TRBD2. This CDR3 comprises 14 residues. Trimming cost V 2 bases and J 4 bases; bases outside gene matches: 4. Per germline, CDR1 MNHEY and CDR2 SVGEGT. The CDR3 DNA is TGTGCCAGCAGTTACGACAGCGGGAGTTACGAGCAGTACTTC. This codes for CASSYDSGSYEQYF.

The chain combines TRBV14 with TRBJ2-7, with 11 bases aligning to TRBD1. In germline, CDR1 is SGHDN, CDR2 FVKESK. This CDR3 has 17 amino acids. The V segment lost 3 bases and the J segment 2 bases; nucleotides outside the gene matches: 9. The CDR3 DNA sequence: TGTGCCAGCAGCCAGGGGCCCCGGGACAGGGGGGCCTACGAGCAGTACTTC. This gives the protein CASSQGPRDRGAYEQYF.

This chain links TRBV4-1 with TRBJ1-1; tentatively, D is TRBD1 (6 bases). Trimming stripped 6 bases from V and 0 bases from J, with 23 bases between. Germline values: CDR1 MGHRA, CDR2 YSYEKL. The CDR3 has 18 amino acids. The CDR3 reads CASRHQDSRGQMNTEAFF. The CDR3 DNA reads as TGCGCCAGCAGACACCAAGATTCGCGTGGACAGATGAACACTGAAGCTTTCTTT.

V usage is TRBV20-1 and J usage is TRBJ2-1; 8 nucleotides agree with TRBD1. V gave up 5 bases and J gave up 6 bases; unmatched junction bases: 9. Looked up from germline, CDR1 is DFQATT and CDR2 is SNEGSKA (reference sequence). The CDR3 is 14 residues long. The DNA of the CDR3 is TGCAGTGCTTGGAAACCGGGACAGGTCAATGAGCAGTTCTTC. Residues: CSAWKPGQVNEQFF.

V gene TRBV27 combines with J gene TRBJ2-3; D is unresolved. V shed 8 bases and J shed 8 bases, with 23 bases lying between them. CDR1 is MNHEY, CDR2 SMNVEV, per germline (reference sequence). The CDR3 is 15 amino acids. The CDR3 region is CASRPLKVGYTTQYF. The CDR3 nucleotides are TGTGCCAGCCGGCCCCTAAAGGTTGGATACACTACGCAGTATTTT.

This clonotype was detected only a few times. This chain links TRBV15 with TRBJ2-7, with 9 bases aligning to TRBD2. This CDR3 region has 14 residues. Unmatched junction bases numbered 6, after V lost 3 bases and J lost 6 bases. The germline V gene encodes CDR1 LNHNV and CDR2 YYDKDF (reference sequence). CDR3 nucleotides: TGTGCCACCAGCAGTGAGCGGGAGGATCTCGAGCAGTACTTC. Its protein is CATSSEREDLEQYF.

The V gene is TRBV7-9, the J gene TRBJ2-1; TRBD2 matches 7 bases. Germline loops: CDR1 SEHNR, CDR2 FQNEAQ (reference sequence). The CDR3 consists of 16 residues. J was trimmed by 9 bases and V by 5 bases; bases with no gene match: 16. CDR3 amino acids: CASSPTRRGVEGEQFF. The CDR3 nucleotides are TGTGCCAGCAGCCCCACAAGACGGGGGGTTGAAGGTGAGCAGTTCTTC. The full variable domain, completed using reference TRBV7-9 and TRBJ2-1, is DTGVSQNPRHKITKRGQNVTFRCDPISEHNRLYWYRQTLGQGPEFLTYFQNEAQLEKSRLLSDRFSAERPKGSFSTLEIQRTEQGDSAMYLCASSPTRRGVEGEQFFGPGTRLTVL.

The chain uses TRBV7-6 and TRBJ1-4; D may be TRBD1 (6 bases). CDR1 is SGHVS and CDR2 is FNYEAQ in the germline V gene. This CDR3 region has 16 residues. V lost 5 bases, J lost 0 bases, and 13 bases lay in between. CDR3 loop: CASSHLQGATNEKLFF. CDR3 in DNA: TGTGCCAGCAGCCATTTACAGGGCGCAACTAATGAAAAACTGTTTTTT.

In its sample, this clonotype was seen a few times. The V and J genes are TRBV20-1 and TRBJ1-3, with D uncertain. Trimming took 5 bases from V and 4 from J, leaving 9 bases between them. This CDR3 contains 12 residues. The germline gives CDR1 DFQATT, CDR2 SNEGSKA (reference sequence). CDR3 region: CSAQLQGNTIYF. The CDR3 region has the DNA TGCAGTGCTCAACTCCAAGGAAACACCATATATTTT.